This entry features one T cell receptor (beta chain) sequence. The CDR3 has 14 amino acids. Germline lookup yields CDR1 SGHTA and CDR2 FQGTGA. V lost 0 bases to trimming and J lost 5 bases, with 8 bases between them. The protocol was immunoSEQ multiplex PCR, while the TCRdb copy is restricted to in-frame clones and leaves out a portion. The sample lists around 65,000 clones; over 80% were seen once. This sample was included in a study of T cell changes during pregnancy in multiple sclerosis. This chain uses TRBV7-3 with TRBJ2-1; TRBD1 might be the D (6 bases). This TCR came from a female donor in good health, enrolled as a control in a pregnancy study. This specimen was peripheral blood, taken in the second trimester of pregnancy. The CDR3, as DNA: TGTGCCAGCAGCTTAACGGACAGAAACAATGAGCAGTTCTTC. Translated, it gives CASSLTDRNNEQFF.